This T cell receptor (beta chain) is drawn from a study of blood T cell repertoires in COVID-19. At the level of the study: Whether acute or convalescent, the COVID-19 samples came from the United States, Italy and Spain. From T cells, B-cell-depleted T cells, or PBMCs came the material, which was cDNA or gDNA.

Per the study methods: Using reference gene primer amplification, nucleated cell counts were estimated. Repertoires were generated with immunoSEQ multiplex PCR, while TCRdb's copy carries only in-frame clones and drops some. For V, J and clone size, that table is used; D and trimming come from the DNA. The sample has 150,000 to 200,000 clones, approximately 84% seen once. Germline V CDR1 and CDR2: SGHRS, YFSETQ. CDR3 length equals 14 residues. With 0 bases removed from V and 8 bases from J, the gap between germline ends came to 11 bases. Sequenced: peripheral blood. The sequence was obtained from a human donor with acute or convalescent COVID-19. The donor label of this sample is uncertain. The chain carries TRBV5-1 and TRBJ1-4; no clear D. In DNA, the CDR3 is TGCGCCAGCAGCTTGGATGGGTCGGGAGAAAAACTGTTTTTT. This translates into CASSLDGSGEKLFF.